The 17 T cell receptor beta chains below all came from one sample that was sequenced in a study of shared clonotypes between healthy human individuals. Data came from immunoSEQ multiplex PCR; TCRdb stores just in-frame clones and leaves some out. This sample has around 2,000,000 clones; roughly 95% occur once, and the top ten carry 0.13%. Material: naive CD4+ T cells sorted from blood. Subset defined: CD45RA+ positively selected. All receptors derive from a man aged 18 to 29 in good health.

V and J are TRBV10-3 and TRBJ2-3; no definite D call. Germline CDR1 is ENHRY and CDR2 is SYGVKD. The ends were cut back, 6 bases at V and 2 bases at J, with 12 bases in the middle. The CDR3 length is 14 residues. The CDR3 spells CAISSVGITDTQYF. In DNA, the CDR3 is TGTGCCATCAGCTCCGTTGGGATCACAGATACGCAGTATTTT.

This rearrangement joins TRBV28 to TRBJ2-5; 13 bases fit TRBD2. Germline lookup yields CDR1 MDHEN and CDR2 SYDVKM. The CDR3 runs 17 residues. J lost 4 bases, V lost 3 bases, and 8 bases had no gene match. CDR3 DNA sequence: TGTGCCAGCAGTTTCTCCCCCCGGACTAGCGGGAGAGAGACCCAGTACTTC. This encodes CASSFSPRTSGRETQYF.

In this sample, this clone turned up once. This chain joins TRBV5-4 and TRBJ1-2; a possible D gene is TRBD1 (5 bases). CDR1 and CDR2 from the germline V gene are SGHNT and YYREEE (reference sequence). Trimming shortened V by 6 bases and J by 2 bases, and 14 bases separated the two germline ends. The CDR3 has 14 amino acids. The CDR3 loop is CASTPRGPNYGYTF. The CDR3 nucleotides read TGTGCCAGCACTCCTCGGGGCCCGAACTATGGCTACACCTTC.

Comment on this clone: This same CDR3 is encoded by further DNA sequences in the sample. The chain carries TRBV2 and TRBJ1-1, with a possible D match to TRBD1 (5 bases). CDR3 length: 11 residues. Trimming cost V 6 bases and J 5 bases, with 7 bases left between them. Germline-derived CDR1 and CDR2 are SNHLY and FYNNEI. CDR3: CASRGGTEAFF. CDR3 sequence (DNA): TGTGCCAGCAGGGGGGGTACTGAAGCTTTCTTT. Variable domain in full (rest from reference TRBV2 and TRBJ1-1): EPEVTQTPSHQVTQMGQEVILRCVPISNHLYFYWYRQILGQKVEFLVSFYNNEISEKSEIFDDQFSVERPDGSNFTLKIRSTKLEDSAMYFCASRGGTEAFFGQGTRLTVV.

The rearrangement links TRBV10-1 to TRBJ2-7, with 9 bases fitting TRBD1. CDR3 length equals 15 residues. J was trimmed by 6 bases and V by 6 bases; bases with no gene match: 12. CDR1 WNHNN and CDR2 SYGVQD come from the germline V gene (reference sequence). For the CDR3, the DNA is TGCGCCAGCAGCGGCACCGGGACAGGGCTTCGCGAGCAGTACTTC. Translating it yields CASSGTGTGLREQYF.

In DNA form, the CDR3 reads TGTGCCAGCAGCTTAAGCTGGGACAGGGTCGAAAAACTGTTTTTT. Its protein is CASSLSWDRVEKLFF. The V and J genes are TRBV7-9 and TRBJ1-4; TRBD1 aligns across 9 bases. The CDR3 is 15 amino acids. Germline-derived CDR1 and CDR2 are SEHNR and FQNEAQ (reference sequence). Trimming cost V 2 bases and J 8 bases; bases outside gene matches: 6.

This sequence joins TRBV4-3 and TRBJ2-7; D assignment may be TRBD1 or TRBD2 (6 bases each). The CDR3 contains 15 residues. CDR1 LGHNA and CDR2 YSLEER come from the germline V gene. V lost 0 bases and J lost 4, with 13 bases in between. CDR3 sequence: CASSQDSRGVYEQYF. CDR3 nucleotides: TGCGCCAGCAGCCAAGATTCAAGGGGGGTATACGAGCAGTACTTC.

The chain couples TRBV7-9 to TRBJ2-7, with D perhaps being TRBD1 or TRBD2 (6 bases each). CDR1 is SEHNR, CDR2 FQNEAQ, per germline (reference sequence). With 1 base removed from V and 3 bases from J, the gap between germline ends came to 13 bases. The CDR3 consists of 15 residues. The CDR3 loop is CASSLVGGALYEQYF. CDR3 coding DNA: TGTGCCAGCAGCTTAGTGGGGGGCGCACTCTACGAGCAGTACTTC. Full variable domain (missing parts from reference TRBV7-9 and TRBJ2-7): DTGVSQNPRHKITKRGQNVTFRCDPISEHNRLYWYRQTLGQGPEFLTYFQNEAQLEKSRLLSDRFSAERPKGSFSTLEIQRTEQGDSAMYLCASSLVGGALYEQYFGPGTRLTVT.

Only one count was recorded for this clone. V is TRBV19 and J is TRBJ1-1, with TRBD1 as a possible D gene (5 bases). Per germline, CDR1 LNHDA and CDR2 SQIVND (reference sequence). The CDR3 contains 13 residues. The V end was cut by 7 bases, the J end by 11 bases, with 20 bases between. CDR3 DNA sequence: TGTGCCAGTATCGCTCTCGGGGCAGGGAAGGCTTTCTTT. Translation: CASIALGAGKAFF.

This chain links TRBV7-2 with TRBJ2-3; 9 nucleotides agree with TRBD2. V dropped 1 base and J dropped 3; count of bases not matched to a gene: 8. The CDR3 loop spans 17 amino acids. The germline V gene encodes CDR1 SGHTA and CDR2 FQGNSA. CDR3 loop: CASSLVGAAGGTDTQYF. The CDR3 nucleotides read TGTGCCAGCAGCTTAGTCGGGGCAGCGGGAGGAACAGATACGCAGTATTTT.

This clone was counted a single time. The gene calls are TRBV27 and TRBJ2-7; 8 positions agree with TRBD1. The CDR3 runs 14 residues. V shed 6 bases, J shed 9 bases, and the junction held 13 bases outside the gene matches. Germline CDR1 MNHEY, CDR2 SMNVEV (reference sequence). This CDR3 reads CASSPDREAFGQYF. The CDR3 DNA reads TGTGCCAGCAGCCCGGACAGGGAAGCCTTCGGGCAGTACTTC.

The chain is built from TRBV5-1 and TRBJ2-1; 8 bases fit TRBD1. From germline, CDR1 is SGHRS and CDR2 YFSETQ. J lost 8 bases, V lost 0 bases, and 4 bases had no gene match. The CDR3 is made up of 14 amino acids. The CDR3 DNA sequence: TGCGCCAGCAGCTTGGGCGGACAGGGAGATGAGCAGTTCTTC. Its translation is CASSLGGQGDEQFF.

This sequence joins TRBV5-4 and TRBJ2-7; D possibly corresponds to TRBD2 (5 bases). V gave up 0 bases and J gave up 0 bases, with 19 bases separating them. This CDR3 is 18 amino acids long. Germline V gives CDR1 SGHNT, CDR2 YYREEE (reference sequence). The CDR3 reads CASSLVGSRAGNSYEQYF. The CDR3 nucleotides are TGTGCCAGCAGCTTGGTCGGATCGCGGGCAGGTAACTCCTACGAGCAGTACTTC.

The rearrangement joins TRBV5-4 to TRBJ1-4; 10 bases are a match to TRBD1. V lost 4 bases and J lost 4; bases outside the gene matches: 7. Germline V gene sequence: CDR1 SGHNT, CDR2 YYREEE (reference sequence). There are 16 residues in the CDR3. The CDR3 loop is CASSEGQGRGNEKLFF. DNA for the CDR3: TGTGCCAGCAGCGAGGGACAGGGGCGGGGTAATGAAAAACTGTTTTTT.

J is TRBJ2-2 and V is TRBV4-2; 9 nucleotides match TRBD2. The germline CDR1 and CDR2 sequences are LGHNA and YNFKEQ. The CDR3 runs to 16 residues. V dropped 4 bases and J dropped 1; count of bases not matched to a gene: 4. The CDR3: CASSLELAGNTGELFF. CDR3 coding DNA: TGTGCCAGCAGCCTAGAACTAGCGGGGAACACCGGGGAGCTGTTTTTT.

The chain joins TRBV5-4 to TRBJ2-7; D remains unclear. The CDR3 runs to 13 residues. Germline CDR1 SGHNT, CDR2 YYREEE (reference sequence). Trimming removed 2 bases from V and 5 bases from J, with 11 bases in between. The CDR3 protein is CASSFPSIDEQYF. The CDR3 nucleotides are TGTGCCAGCAGCTTCCCAAGCATTGACGAGCAGTACTTC.

The chain couples TRBV5-4 to TRBJ2-7, with D uncertain. The CDR3 extends over 15 amino acids. V was trimmed by 4 bases and J by 2 bases, leaving 16 bases between them. Germline V gene sequence: CDR1 SGHNT, CDR2 YYREEE (reference sequence). The CDR3, as DNA: TGTGCCAGCAGCCCCTCGGTAGGGCAGGCCTACGAGCAGTACTTC. Its translation is CASSPSVGQAYEQYF. The whole variable domain, filled in from reference TRBV5-4 and TRBJ2-7, reads ETGVTQSPTHLIKTRGQQVTLRCSSQSGHNTVSWYQQALGQGPQFIFQYYREEENGRGNFPPRFSGLQFPNYSSELNVNALELDDSALYLCASSPSVGQAYEQYFGPGTRLTVT.